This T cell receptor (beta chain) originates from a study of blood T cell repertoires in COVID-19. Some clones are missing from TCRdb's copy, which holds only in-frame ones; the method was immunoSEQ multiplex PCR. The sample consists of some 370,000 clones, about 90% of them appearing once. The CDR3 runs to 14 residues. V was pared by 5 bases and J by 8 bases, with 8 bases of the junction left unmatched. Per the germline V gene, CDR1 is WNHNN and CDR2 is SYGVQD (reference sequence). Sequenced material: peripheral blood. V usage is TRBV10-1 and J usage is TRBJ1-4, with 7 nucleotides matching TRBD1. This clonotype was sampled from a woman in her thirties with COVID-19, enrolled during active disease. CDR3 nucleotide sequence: TGCGCCAGCAGTACCGGGACAGAGCCAGAAAAACTGTTTTTT. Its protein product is CASSTGTEPEKLFF.